One and the same sample provided the 30 T cell receptor beta chains below, sequenced in a study of human T cells and chemical hapten exposure listed by TCRdb under 2021. To prepare the library, RACE was applied. The sequencer listed for this sample is NextSeq 500. The raw public reads went through TCRdb reprocessing: fastp at Q25, MiXCR clone calling, in-frame beta chains kept. Each entry is one CDR3 protein sequence, shown with its most common DNA and genes. For this sample the table gives roughly 45,000 distinct CDR3 sequences, of which 9% to 9.5% were detected only once. The ten largest clones represent 4.5% of the sample. The time point label corresponds to: patch test 1, 2 weeks after DPC sensitization. Per the publication, the treatment or condition label means: therapeutic diphenylcyclopropenone sensitization with weekly scalp DPC. Here the sequenced sample was whole blood, taken in connection with sensitization to the hapten diphenylcyclopropenone (DPC). These receptors came from a woman in her forties or fifties with alopecia areata. Some clones in this sample may be carry-over from other donors' samples.

This clonotype was recorded many times. The rearrangement links TRBV20-1 to TRBJ2-3; 9 bases agree with TRBD2. The CDR3 extends over 16 amino acids. CDR1 DFQATT and CDR2 SNEGSKA come from the germline V gene (reference sequence). V was pared by 6 bases and J by 6 bases, with 16 bases of the junction left unmatched. CDR3 in amino acids: CSAPVPAGGPGDTQYF. For the CDR3, the DNA is TGCAGTGCCCCCGTGCCAGCGGGAGGCCCTGGGGATACGCAGTATTTT.

This clonotype was counted ten times or more. The chain combines TRBV21-1 with TRBJ1-5; the D call TRBD1 from the table was never checked on the DNA. TRBV21-1 is a documented pseudogene. The CDR3 covers 13 residues. The CDR3 protein is CASSTGSGQPQHF. The CDR3 DNA sequence: TGTGCCAGCAGCACAGGGTCGGGTCAGCCCCAGCATTTT.

This clonotype came up many times. The rearrangement uses TRBV29-1 and TRBJ2-1; D not resolved. The V and J ends lost 6 bases and 5 bases respectively, with 29 bases between them. Germline CDR1 and CDR2: SQVTM and ANQGSEA. CDR3 length: 18 amino acids. This chain's CDR3 is CSVITHRSSPEMDNEQFF. The CDR3 coding sequence is TGCAGCGTAATCACCCATCGGTCGAGTCCCGAAATGGACAATGAGCAGTTCTTC.

This clonotype has ten or more counts. The chain couples TRBV23-1 to TRBJ1-2; 7 nucleotides match TRBD1. TRBV23-1 is an ORF, with its function uncertain. V dropped 3 bases and J dropped 4; count of bases not matched to a gene: 5. CDR3 length: 14 amino acids. CDR3 in amino acids: CASSQRDSSYGYTF. Written as DNA, the CDR3 is TGCGCCAGCAGTCAGAGGGACAGCAGCTATGGCTACACCTTC.

This clonotype was recorded many times. The chain joins TRBV7-8 to TRBJ2-4; D remains ambiguous. V was cut by 2 bases and J by 1 base, with 21 bases left in between. The CDR3 spans 19 residues. Germline V gene sequence: CDR1 SGHVS, CDR2 FQNEAQ. The CDR3: CASSLYQPGGLLAKNIQYF. CDR3 nucleotides: TGTGCCAGCAGCTTATATCAACCGGGCGGTTTATTGGCCAAAAACATTCAGTACTTC.

This clonotype was seen at least ten times. V is TRBV7-2 and J is TRBJ2-7; TRBD2 matches 8 bases. The CDR3 runs 16 residues. Per germline, CDR1 SGHTA and CDR2 FQGNSA. Losses at the gene ends were 1 base for V and 1 base for J; bases not matched to a gene: 6. The CDR3 protein is CASSLGGPSGSYEQYF. CDR3 bases: TGTGCCAGCAGCTTAGGGGGGCCTAGCGGGTCCTACGAGCAGTACTTC.

This clonotype was seen ten or more times. The V gene is TRBV7-6, the J gene TRBJ2-7, with TRBD2 identical over 8 bases. Losses at the gene ends were 8 bases for V and 6 bases for J; bases not matched to a gene: 12. CDR1 and CDR2 (germline): SGHVS, FNYEAQ. The CDR3 covers 14 residues. The CDR3 region has the DNA TGTGCCAGCGGCTCCGCGGGGGGCGTGGCCGAGCAGTACTTC. Its translation: CASGSAGGVAEQYF.

At least ten counts were recorded for this clonotype. The J gene is TRBJ2-5, the V gene TRBV10-2; perhaps TRBD1 as D (6 bases). Germline V CDR1 and CDR2: WSHSY, SAAADI. CDR3 length: 18 amino acids. Trimming removed 6 bases from V and 5 bases from J, with 28 bases in between. CDR3 region: CASSLQGSSGLIQETQYF. For the CDR3, the DNA is TGCGCCAGCAGCTTACAGGGAAGCTCTGGTCTAATACAGGAGACCCAGTACTTC.

This clonotype occurred many times. Here the CDR3 DNA reads TGCAGTGGAAGAGAGCAGACTAACTATGGCTACACCTTC. Translating it yields CSGREQTNYGYTF. This chain connects TRBV20-1 to TRBJ1-2; no definite D call. Trimming removed 7 bases at V and 0 bases at J, with 12 bases between. This CDR3 contains 13 residues. Germline lookup yields CDR1 DFQATT and CDR2 SNEGSKA (reference sequence).

This clonotype occurred a few times. V gene TRBV5-1 combines with J gene TRBJ2-7; 7 bases align to TRBD2. The germline gives CDR1 SGHRS, CDR2 YFSETQ. V lost 0 bases to trimming and J lost 3 bases; unmatched junction nucleotides: 12. This CDR3 has 17 amino acids. In DNA form, the CDR3 reads TGCGCCAGCAGCTTGGTACTAGCGAAGAGCCACGGCTACGAGCAGTACTTC. Its protein is CASSLVLAKSHGYEQYF.

This clonotype was found many times. This rearrangement joins TRBV7-2 to TRBJ2-5, with a tentative D call TRBD2 (6 bases). The CDR3 contains 14 residues. Germline CDR1 SGHTA, CDR2 FQGNSA. The V end was cut by 3 bases, the J end by 1 base, with 9 bases between. CDR3 loop: CASSFSRGQETQYF. The CDR3 nucleotides are TGTGCCAGCAGCTTCTCGCGGGGCCAAGAGACCCAGTACTTC.

This clonotype was detected many times. V gene TRBV2 combines with J gene TRBJ1-4; D is unclear. CDR3 length: 14 residues. Germline V lookup: CDR1 SNHLY, CDR2 FYNNEI. V was shortened by 3 bases and J by 7 bases, with 12 bases between the two germline ends. CDR3 DNA sequence: TGTGCCAGCAGTGAGTTGGATTTGGGTGAAAAACTGTTTTTT. This encodes CASSELDLGEKLFF.

This clonotype was observed many times. This chain links TRBV7-9 with TRBJ1-6; D call uncertain. Trimming cost V 6 bases and J 9 bases, with 12 bases left between them. The CDR3 consists of 13 residues. The germline V gene encodes CDR1 SEHNR and CDR2 FQNEAQ (reference sequence). For the CDR3, the DNA is TGTGCCAGCAGTATAACCGGTGGTTCACCCCTCCACTTT. This encodes CASSITGGSPLHF.

This clonotype was detected many times. CDR3 protein: CASSLGAGGRADTQYF. The CDR3 DNA reads TGTGCCAGCAGCTTAGGTGCGGGAGGGAGGGCAGATACGCAGTATTTT. The chain has TRBV7-2 and TRBJ2-3; 9 positions match TRBD2. V was clipped by 1 base and J by 4 bases; unmatched bases: 6. Germline V gene data show CDR1 as SGHTA and CDR2 as FQGNSA. The CDR3 has 16 amino acids.

This clonotype was recorded many times. The chain links TRBV6-5 to TRBJ2-2; TRBD2 aligns across 14 bases. The junction had 4 bases not matched to a gene; V was cut back by 6 bases and J by 4 bases. The CDR3 consists of 16 residues. CDR1 MNHEY and CDR2 SVGAGI come from the germline V gene. CDR3 sequence (DNA): TGTGCCAGCAGGGGGACTAGCGGGAGCAGCACCGGGGAGCTGTTTTTT. Amino acid sequence: CASRGTSGSSTGELFF.

This clonotype was seen at least ten times. Relative to the germline gene, one junction end is altered; a read error may explain this. V gene TRBV27 combines with J gene TRBJ2-5; D is ambiguous. The CDR3 has 13 residues. CDR1 MNHEY and CDR2 SMNVEV come from the germline V gene (reference sequence). This CDR3 is CASSLSRIETQHF. The CDR3 nucleotides read TGTGCCAGCAGTTTATCGAGGATAGAGACCCAGCACTTC.

Ten or more counts support this clonotype. V is TRBV7-6 and J is TRBJ2-3; D might be TRBD2 (5 bases). CDR1 SGHVS and CDR2 FNYEAQ come from the germline V gene. The V gene lost 5 bases and the J gene lost 4 bases, with 13 bases spanning the gap. The CDR3 length is 14 residues. The CDR3 here is CASSPGSGSDTQYF. DNA for the CDR3: TGTGCCAGCAGCCCGGGAAGCGGTTCAGATACGCAGTATTTT.

The V and J genes are TRBV29-1 and TRBJ2-4, with TRBD1 identical over 7 bases. The V gene end was trimmed by 4 bases and the J gene end by 2 bases; junction bases not matched to a gene: 14. The CDR3 runs to 17 residues. CDR1 is SQVTM, CDR2 ANQGSEA, per germline. The chain's CDR3 is CSVVQWDSPKTKNIQYF. The DNA of the CDR3 is TGCAGCGTTGTTCAATGGGACAGCCCAAAGACCAAAAACATTCAGTACTTC.

CDR3 sequence: CASSTLAGGPLDTGELFF. The CDR3 DNA reads as TGTGCCAGCAGCACCCTAGCGGGAGGCCCCTTGGACACCGGGGAGCTGTTTTTT. This chain joins TRBV14 and TRBJ2-2; 11 bases line up with TRBD2. V gave up 5 bases and J gave up 3 bases; unmatched junction bases: 11. CDR1 and CDR2 from the germline V gene are SGHDN and FVKESK. The CDR3 consists of 18 residues.

At least ten counts were recorded for this clonotype. The CDR3 here is CASTLRTDSPLHF. The CDR3 DNA follows: TGTGCCAGCACCCTAAGAACAGATTCACCCCTCCACTTT. The rearrangement joins TRBV6-5 to TRBJ1-6; no reliable D call. CDR1 and CDR2 (germline): MNHEY, SVGAGI. Trimming shortened V by 7 bases and J by 8 bases, and 12 bases separated the two germline ends. There are 13 residues in the CDR3.

This clonotype came up many times. The CDR3 sequence: CGVGQYYEQYF. The CDR3 DNA follows: TGCGGGGTCGGACAGTACTACGAGCAGTACTTC. The chain recombines TRBV29-1 with TRBJ2-7; tentatively, D is TRBD1 (6 bases). The germline V gene has CDR1 SQVTM and CDR2 ANQGSEA. The CDR3 length is 11 residues.

This chain links TRBV27 with TRBJ2-1; 12 positions agree with TRBD1. The CDR3 consists of 15 residues. CDR1 and CDR2 from the germline V gene are MNHEY and SMNVEV (reference sequence). Trimming removed 8 bases from V and 7 bases from J; junction bases left unmatched: 9. This chain's CDR3 is CASCEGQGARNEQFF. The CDR3 bases are TGTGCCAGCTGCGAGGGACAGGGGGCGAGAAATGAGCAGTTCTTC.

This clonotype was counted a few times. The CDR3 DNA is TGTGCCAGCAGTTACTCGTGGCTAGCGGGCACCTACGAGCAGTACTTC. This translates into CASSYSWLAGTYEQYF. The chain uses TRBV6-5 and TRBJ2-7; 8 bases match TRBD2. Germline V gene lookup returns CDR1 MNHEY and CDR2 SVGAGI. CDR3 length: 16 residues. After removal of 0 bases from V and 2 bases from J, the junction contained 6 bases not matched to a gene.

The table lists this clonotype with many counts. This chain links TRBV20-1 with TRBJ2-1; TRBD2 matches 10 bases. The CDR3 contains 15 residues. Trimming at V came to 3 bases and at J to 4 bases, leaving 6 bases not matched to a gene. Germline V gene sequence: CDR1 DFQATT, CDR2 SNEGSKA (reference sequence). The CDR3 loop reads CSARVAGGVYNEQFF. The CDR3 DNA sequence: TGCAGTGCTAGGGTAGCGGGAGGAGTTTACAATGAGCAGTTCTTC.

The chain combines TRBV12-3 or TRBV12-4 with TRBJ2-5, with D unclear. V lost 6 bases and J lost 0, with 17 bases in between. The CDR3 covers 16 residues. The DNA for the CDR3 is TGTGCCAGCAGCCTCGAGTTGGGCTCATACCAAGAGACCCAGTACTTC. Its translation is CASSLELGSYQETQYF.

This clonotype was counted ten times or more. This sequence joins TRBV12-3 or TRBV12-4 and TRBJ1-2; tentative D call: TRBD1 (5 bases). The germline V and J ends were trimmed by 4 bases and 4 bases, with 10 bases remaining between them. The CDR3 is made up of 13 amino acids. The CDR3 sequence is CASSWGGTYGYTF. The CDR3 DNA is TGTGCCAGCAGTTGGGGCGGAACCTATGGCTACACCTTC.

The chain combines TRBV7-9 with TRBJ2-3; maybe TRBD2 (5 bases). The V and J ends lost 1 base and 4 bases respectively, with 9 bases between them. Germline V gene data show CDR1 as SEHNR and CDR2 as FQNEAQ (reference sequence). This CDR3 region has 14 residues. The DNA of the CDR3 is TGTGCCAGCAGCTTAGAGTCGCGGGCAGATACGCAGTATTTT. Encoded protein: CASSLESRADTQYF.

This clonotype was recorded at least ten times. The chain has TRBV7-2 and TRBJ2-1; no definite D call. The CDR3 runs to 15 residues. The germline gives CDR1 SGHTA, CDR2 FQGNSA. The V end lost 0 bases, the J end lost 5 bases, and 11 bases lay between the germline ends. The CDR3 sequence: CASSLALGQHNEQFF. The CDR3 coding sequence is TGTGCCAGCAGCTTAGCGCTTGGGCAGCACAATGAGCAGTTCTTC.

A few counts support this clonotype. This chain connects TRBV25-1 to TRBJ2-1; D is unclear. The CDR3 contains 13 residues. Trimming cost V 0 bases and J 5 bases, with 5 bases left between them. Germline lookup yields CDR1 MGHDK and CDR2 SYGVNS. The CDR3 DNA reads as TGTGCCAGCAGTGAATATGTCCACAATGAGCAGTTCTTC. Its protein product is CASSEYVHNEQFF.

This clonotype has a handful of counts. V and J are TRBV29-1 and TRBJ1-2; TRBD1 might be the D (5 bases). Germline V gives CDR1 SQVTM, CDR2 ANQGSEA. CDR3 length equals 11 residues. Trimming cost V 7 bases and J 10 bases, with 16 bases left between them. The CDR3 region is CSAGAGDVYTF. The CDR3 region has the DNA TGCAGCGCCGGGGCCGGCGACGTCTACACCTTC.